This T cell receptor beta chain was captured by sequencing in a study of radiotherapy plus CTLA-4 blockade in lung cancer. Clones were sequenced by immunoSEQ multiplex PCR, and TCRdb holds only the in-frame ones, with some missing. The sample has around 100,000 clones; about 70% are singletons. This clone was counted a single time. The sequence was obtained from a human donor with non-small cell lung cancer who had a partial response to radiotherapy plus ipilimumab. Some clones in this sample may be carry-over from other donors' samples. Sequencing was performed on peripheral blood, taken from a patient treated with radiotherapy plus ipilimumab.

The CDR3 bases are TGTGCCAGCAGAGAGGTACTCACAGATACGCAGTATTTT. Encoded protein: CASREVLTDTQYF. This chain uses TRBV2 with TRBJ2-3; D not resolved. CDR1 is SNHLY, CDR2 FYNNEI, per germline. With 6 bases removed from V and 2 bases from J, the gap between germline ends came to 9 bases. The CDR3 contains 13 residues.